In its sample, the clone carrying this T cell receptor (beta chain) was seen a few times. The target antigen is unknown. Each patient went into thyroid surgery without having received any treatment. The sample originates from a study of metastatic and nonmetastatic thyroid tumors. Study results and limitations: Significantly higher TCR beta diversity was reportedly seen in malignant thyroid tumors than benign nodules, in blood and tumor.

With MiXCR, TCRdb reprocessed the PCR reads. The table includes about 41,000 clones, around 28% detected once. Input material: blood. The clonotype comes from a male donor with papillary thyroid cancer or a benign thyroid nodule (not recorded which). Some clones in this sample may be carry-over from other donors' samples.

CDR3 nucleotide sequence: TGTGCCGCCGGGACGGACTATGGCTACACCTTC. The encoded protein is CAAGTDYGYTF. This chain joins TRBV12-3 or TRBV12-4 and TRBJ1-2; possibly TRBD1 for D (5 bases). V was pared by 11 bases and J by 3 bases, with 10 bases between. CDR3 size: 11 residues.